A selection of T cell receptor beta chains follows, all from one sample in a study of regulatory T cells in long-lasting Graves disease. MiXCR, run by TCRdb on the multiplex PCR reads, gives a single entry per CDR3 protein. The sample records roughly 520,000 distinct CDR3 sequences, around 13% being singletons. This sample also belongs to another study, concerning T cells in Graves' hyperthyroidism and ophthalmopathy.

The sample here was peripheral blood mononuclear cells (PBMCs), taken at new diagnosis, from a patient treated with antithyroid drugs. The receptors were gathered from a woman aged 25 to 39 with Graves disease. Both conserved end residues are part of each CDR3. Each record gives: J gene, CDR3 length, D gene, V gene, clone size, CDR3 DNA, CDR3 protein. D genes are given only for firm matches. A clone size is listed for some rows: how often the clone was seen (once, few, many), or a class if it is expanded.

TRBJ1-1	15	-	TRBV9	many	TGTGCCAGCAGCGTAGGGGGCGGCGGGAGCACTGAAGCTTTCTTT	CASSVGGGGSTEAFF
TRBJ2-7	16	TRBD2	TRBV6-1	many	TGTGCCAGCAGTGTTGAGCGGGAGGAATGGACCTACGAGCAGTACTTC	CASSVEREEWTYEQYF
TRBJ2-3	16	TRBD2	TRBV10-1	-	TGCGCCAGCAGTGAGTCCCGGGAGGTGTTGACAGATACGCAGTATTTT	CASSESREVLTDTQYF
TRBJ2-1	15	-	TRBV9	-	TGTGCCAGCAGCGTAGTTGGGCAGGACTACAATGAACAGTGCTTC	CASSVVGQDYNEQCF
TRBJ1-1	13	-	TRBV30	many	TGTGCCTGGAGCCTTTTAGAGAACACTGAAGCTTTCTTT	CAWSLLENTEAFF
TRBJ2-2	15	TRBD1	TRBV30	many	TGTGCCTGGAGCCTTGAGACAGGGTACGCCGGGGAGCTGTTTTTT	CAWSLETGYAGELFF
TRBJ2-1	12	-	TRBV11-3	many	TGTGCCAGCAGCTTAGAATATAGTGAGCAGTTCTTC	CASSLEYSEQFF
TRBJ2-3	18	-	TRBV28	many	TGTGCCAGCAGTTTAGGGGTGGAGGGATCGATGAGCACAGATACGCAGTATTTT	CASSLGVEGSMSTDTQYF
TRBJ2-2	14	-	TRBV5-5	many	TGTGCCAGCAGCTGGAGGGTTTTGGCCGGGGAGCTGTTTTTT	CASSWRVLAGELFF
TRBJ1-5	13	-	TRBV20-1	-	TGCAGTGCTAGGGGGGGCTCGGGTCAGCCCCAGCATTTT	CSARGGSGQPQHF
TRBJ2-7	11	-	TRBV2	many	TGTGCCAGCAGGCTAAGATCCGAGCAGTACTTC	CASRLRSEQYF
TRBJ1-6	15	-	TRBV7-2	many	TGTGCCAGCAGCGCCTGGACGCCGGGAGATTCACCCCTCCACTTT	CASSAWTPGDSPLHF
TRBJ2-1	16	-	TRBV6-2/TRBV6-3	few	TGTGCCAGCAGCCCTCAGGGCCGCGGGTCCTACAATGAGCAGTTCTTC	CASSPQGRGSYNEQFF
TRBJ1-2	15	-	TRBV14	few	TGTGCCAGCAGCAATACAGGGTTGATCGGCTATGGCTACACCTTC	CASSNTGLIGYGYTF
TRBJ2-2	17	TRBD2	TRBV4-1	few	TGCGCCAGCAGCCCCACATTTGCGGGAGGGTTCGGCGGGGAGCTGTTTTTT	CASSPTFAGGFGGELFF
TRBJ2-4	17	-	TRBV10-2	-	TGCGCCAGCAGTGTGAGTTTCCCCGCGGTAGCCAAAAACATTCAGTACTTC	CASSVSFPAVAKNIQYF
TRBJ2-3	14	-	TRBV27	-	TGTGCCAGCAGTCCCCCTTTGGGTGCAGATACGCAGTATTTT	CASSPPLGADTQYF
TRBJ2-5	15	TRBD2	TRBV11-3	many	TGTGCCAGCAGACCAAGCGGGAACTTTATGGAGACCCAGTACTTC	CASRPSGNFMETQYF
TRBJ2-3	14	-	TRBV10-3	many	TGTGCCATCAGCCCGTCGTGGGGGACAGATACGCAGTATTTT	CAISPSWGTDTQYF
TRBJ2-7	10	-	TRBV2	many	TGTGCCAGCAAAGTCTACGAGCAGTACTTC	CASKVYEQYF
TRBJ2-1	12	TRBD2	TRBV6-1	-	TGTGCCAGCAGGACCCTAGCGGGAGAGCAGTTCTTC	CASRTLAGEQFF
TRBJ2-3	13	-	TRBV20-1	few	TGCAGTGCTAGGCGCAAGAGCACAGATACGCAGTATTTT	CSARRKSTDTQYF
TRBJ2-5	13	-	TRBV19	many	TGTGCCAGTAGTATGGGGAGGAAAGAGACCCAGTACTTC	CASSMGRKETQYF
TRBJ2-1	13	TRBD2	TRBV2	-	TGTACCAGCACCATCGGGAGGGCCAATGAGCAGTTCTTC	CTSTIGRANEQFF
TRBJ2-1	13	-	TRBV18	few	TGTGCCAGCTCAGCAGGACTTGATCGTGGGCAGTTCTTC	CASSAGLDRGQFF
TRBJ2-2	13	TRBD2	TRBV11-2	many	TGTGCCAGCAGCTGGGACTACCGGGGGGAGCTGTTTTTT	CASSWDYRGELFF
TRBJ2-2	14	-	TRBV7-9	few	TGTGCCAGCAGATTTGCCGCCGTTACCGGGGAGCTGTTTTTT	CASRFAAVTGELFF
TRBJ2-1	18	TRBD2	TRBV28	many	TGTGCCAGCAGTTTAGGGCTAGCGGGAGGGGGGCCCTACAATGAGCAGTTCTTC	CASSLGLAGGGPYNEQFF
TRBJ2-1	14	TRBD2	TRBV6-2/TRBV6-3	-	TGTGCCATTTCCGGGACTAGCGACCACAATGAGCAGTTCTTC	CAISGTSDHNEQFF
TRBJ2-4	15	-	TRBV11-3	many	TGTGCCAGCAGCTTAGCCCCGGGATCGAAAAACATTCAGTACTTC	CASSLAPGSKNIQYF
TRBJ2-7	17	-	TRBV7-8	many	TGTGCCAGCAGCCGAAACCTAGCGCCCGCGGGGTCCTACGAGCAGTACTTC	CASSRNLAPAGSYEQYF
TRBJ1-1	13	-	TRBV5-1	few	TGCGCCAGCAGATCCGGTTGGGACACTGAAGCTTTCTTT	CASRSGWDTEAFF
TRBJ2-7	16	-	TRBV6-5	many	TGTGCCAGCAGTTACGGGGGGTGGGAGACGGGCTACGAGCAGTACTTC	CASSYGGWETGYEQYF
TRBJ2-7	14	-	TRBV7-2	many	TGTGCCAGCACCTTAGGAGGTAGCCTCTACGAGCAGTACTTC	CASTLGGSLYEQYF
TRBJ2-7	13	-	TRBV30	many	TGTGCCTGGGAAATGGGAAACAACTACGAGCAGTACTTC	CAWEMGNNYEQYF
TRBJ1-1	15	-	TRBV5-1	many	TGCGCCAGCAGGATCGGAGGACAGTTGAACACTGAAGCTTTCTTT	CASRIGGQLNTEAFF
TRBJ2-7	12	-	TRBV2	many	TGTGCCACCCGAGGAGAATCCTACGAGCAGTACTTC	CATRGESYEQYF
TRBJ2-2	17	TRBD1	TRBV24-1	many	TGTGCCACCAGTGATTTGCAGGGGGACACGCGCGGCGGGGAGCTGTTTTTT	CATSDLQGDTRGGELFF
TRBJ2-5	17	TRBD2	TRBV7-8	few	TGTGCCAGCAGCTTAGGTTTGGGGGAGGGCCTGGGAGAGACCCAGTACTTC	CASSLGLGEGLGETQYF
TRBJ1-1	13	-	TRBV6-1	many	TGTGCCAGCACGTGGGGGGGGGACACTGAAGCTTTCTTT	CASTWGGDTEAFF
TRBJ2-5	17	TRBD2	TRBV28	many	TGTGCCAGCAGTCTGGGACTAGCGGGAGGGCGTGAAGAGACCCAGTACTTC	CASSLGLAGGREETQYF
TRBJ2-1	11	-	TRBV6-1	few	TGTGCCAGCAGTCAACTAGGATTTCGGTTCTTC	CASSQLGFRFF
TRBJ2-3	15	-	TRBV27	many	TGTGCCAGCAGCTATTGGAACCGCCGCACAGATACGCAGTATTTT	CASSYWNRRTDTQYF
TRBJ2-4	14	TRBD1	TRBV29-1	few	TGCAGCGCCGGGGGACAGGGGATTGAGAACATTCAGTACTTC	CSAGGQGIENIQYF
TRBJ2-3	14	-	TRBV19	-	TGTGCCAGTAGTCCCCGGGTAATCACAGATACGCAGTATTTT	CASSPRVITDTQYF
TRBJ2-5	18	-	TRBV7-9	few	TGTGCCAGCAGCTTACGAGGTGGTCATACACGGAGCCAAGAGACCCAGTACTTC	CASSLRGGHTRSQETQYF
TRBJ1-1	18	-	TRBV7-9	many	TGTGCCAGCAGCTTAGGCGACCGGGACTCTTCAGTTGGCACTGAAGCTTTCTTT	CASSLGDRDSSVGTEAFF
TRBJ1-1	15	-	TRBV5-1	many	TGCGCCAGCAGCTTTTCGTTGGGGCCGAACACTGAAGCTTTCTTT	CASSFSLGPNTEAFF
TRBJ2-1	13	TRBD2	TRBV4-1	-	TGCGCCAGCAGCCCTGGGACTAGCAATGAGCAGTTCTTC	CASSPGTSNEQFF
TRBJ2-3	13	TRBD2	TRBV6-1	-	TGTGCCACCGGACTAGCGGGAGGCCAGGTGCAGTATTTT	CATGLAGGQVQYF
TRBJ2-1	15	TRBD2	TRBV9	-	TGTGCCAGCAGCGTAACCACGGGGGGATACAATGAGCGGTTCTTC	CASSVTTGGYNERFF
TRBJ1-3	15	-	TRBV24-1	many	TGTGCCACCAGTGATTCCTCTTCCTCTGGAAACACCATATATTTT	CATSDSSSSGNTIYF
TRBJ2-7	15	TRBD1	TRBV28	many	TGTGCCACCGACCTTGCCGGGACAGGGCACTACGAGCAGTACTTC	CATDLAGTGHYEQYF
TRBJ2-1	15	-	TRBV6-1	few	TGTGCCAGCAAATCTGGTTTCGGAGGCTACAATGAGCAGTTCTTC	CASKSGFGGYNEQFF
TRBJ1-1	14	-	TRBV5-1	many	TGCGCCAGCAGCAAGCCAGAGGACTACACTGAAGCTTTCTTT	CASSKPEDYTEAFF
TRBJ1-1	15	-	TRBV28	many	TGTGCCAGCAGTTTGGCTGGGGCCTCGAACACTGAAGCTTTCTTT	CASSLAGASNTEAFF
TRBJ2-1	18	TRBD2	TRBV2	many	TGTGCCAGCAGTGTTCCGAGACTAGCGGGAGTCCCCTACAATGAGCAGTTCTTC	CASSVPRLAGVPYNEQFF